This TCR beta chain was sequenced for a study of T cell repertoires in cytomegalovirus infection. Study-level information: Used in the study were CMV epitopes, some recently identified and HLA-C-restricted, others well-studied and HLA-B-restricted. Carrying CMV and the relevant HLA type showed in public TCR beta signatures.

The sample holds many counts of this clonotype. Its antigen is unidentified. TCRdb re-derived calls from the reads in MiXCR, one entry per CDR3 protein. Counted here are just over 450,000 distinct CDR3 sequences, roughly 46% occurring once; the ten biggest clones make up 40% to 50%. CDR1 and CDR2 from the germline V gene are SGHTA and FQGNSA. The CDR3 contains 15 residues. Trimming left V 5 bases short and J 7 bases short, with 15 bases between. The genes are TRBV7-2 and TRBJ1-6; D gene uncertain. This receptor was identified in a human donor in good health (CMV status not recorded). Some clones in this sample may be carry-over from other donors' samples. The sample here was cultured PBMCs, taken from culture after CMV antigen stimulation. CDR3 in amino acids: CASSLQRLENSPLHF. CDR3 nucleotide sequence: TGTGCCAGCAGCCTACAAAGGTTGGAGAATTCACCCCTCCACTTT.